This T cell receptor (beta chain) was retrieved from a study of blood T cells in healthy people across ages. Primed by a sample-barcoded 5' primer and a J-beta primer mix, a second PCR proceeded for 7 to 11 cycles. In TCRdb, the 5' RACE reads were re-called with MiXCR into one record per CDR3 protein. The table shows just over 1 million distinct CDR3 sequences, with around 45% occurring only once. This clonotype was found a few times. Germline loops: CDR1 SEHNR, CDR2 FQNEAQ (reference sequence). The CDR3 extends over 15 amino acids. V was clipped by 1 base and J by 10 bases, with 14 bases between them.

This clonotype was sampled from a woman between 55 and 75 years old in good health. The rearrangement links TRBV7-9 to TRBJ2-6, with D possibly TRBD2 on 5 matching bases. Sequencing was done on a sample of blood. CDR3 amino acids: CASSLGQEVFNVLTF. DNA of the CDR3: TGTGCCAGCAGCTTAGGTCAGGAGGTTTTTAACGTCCTGACTTTC.